One sample yielded the 22 T cell receptor beta chains listed below, sequenced in a study of neurological immune-mediated disorders. TCRdb re-derived calls from the 5' RACE reads in MiXCR, one entry per CDR3 protein. Among 78,000 or so distinct CDR3 sequences, 5% to 5.5% were seen once, and the ten largest hold around 2.3%. The sample consisted of PBMCs. All receptors derive from a woman in her twenties or thirties with multiple sclerosis.

This clonotype was observed many times. The chain links TRBV7-9 to TRBJ2-6; possible D gene TRBD1, 5 bases. The germline gives CDR1 SEHNR, CDR2 FQNEAQ (reference sequence). The CDR3 is 17 amino acids. V lost 4 bases, J lost 0 bases, and 13 bases lay in between. CDR3: CASSSSRQLSGANVLTF. CDR3 nucleotides: TGTGCCAGCAGCTCCTCCCGACAGCTCTCTGGGGCCAACGTCCTGACTTTC.

The sample holds many counts of this clonotype. The rearrangement links TRBV5-1 to TRBJ2-6; TRBD1 matches at 9 bases. This CDR3 is 20 amino acids long. V was clipped by 3 bases and J by 0 bases; unmatched bases: 13. Germline loops: CDR1 SGHRS, CDR2 YFSETQ. DNA for the CDR3: TGCGCCAGCAGCTCCCTCCCGGGACAGGGATTGGACTCTGGGGCCAACGTCCTGACTTTC. As protein: CASSSLPGQGLDSGANVLTF.

This clonotype was seen ten or more times. The gene calls are TRBV12-3 or TRBV12-4 and TRBJ1-1; 8 nucleotides align to TRBD1. The CDR3 runs 14 residues. Unmatched junction bases numbered 6, after V lost 7 bases and J lost 2 bases. The CDR3 loop reads CASKEQGGNTEAFF. The CDR3 coding sequence is TGTGCCAGCAAAGAACAGGGGGGAAACACTGAAGCTTTCTTT.

There are many counts of this clonotype. This rearrangement joins TRBV25-1 to TRBJ1-2; D uncertain. Germline values: CDR1 MGHDK, CDR2 SYGVNS. The CDR3 consists of 15 residues. The V and J ends lost 2 bases and 4 bases respectively, with 14 bases between them. CDR3 loop: CASSEPLGVGYGYTF. DNA of the CDR3: TGTGCCAGCAGTGAACCCCTCGGGGTCGGCTATGGCTACACCTTC.

The chain carries TRBV5-1 and TRBJ2-1; possibly TRBD1 or TRBD2 for D (6 bases each). Trimming stripped 7 bases from V and 4 bases from J, with 18 bases between. CDR1 SGHRS and CDR2 YFSETQ come from the germline V gene. This CDR3 contains 15 residues. This CDR3 reads CASRALGGTYNEQFF. The CDR3 nucleotides read TGCGCCAGCCGCGCCCTTGGGGGGACATACAATGAGCAGTTCTTC.

This clonotype has at least ten counts. This chain connects TRBV12-3 or TRBV12-4 to TRBJ1-2; 8 positions agree with TRBD1. Trimming removed 4 bases from V and 2 bases from J; junction bases left unmatched: 15. The CDR3 has 18 amino acids. In DNA, the CDR3 is TGTGCCAGCAGTTCCCCTCTAGAGTACAGGGGGACGAACTATGGCTACACCTTC. Its protein is CASSSPLEYRGTNYGYTF.

This clonotype came up many times. This chain links TRBV20-1 with TRBJ2-1; weak D call: TRBD2 (6 bases). The CDR3 is 15 residues long. Germline V gene data show CDR1 as DFQATT and CDR2 as SNEGSKA (reference sequence). Between the trimmed V and J ends, which lost 5 bases and 3 bases, there was a span of 17 bases. The CDR3 nucleotides are TGCAGTGCTCAGAAAACCGGGACTCTCTACAATGAGCAGTTCTTC. Translated, it gives CSAQKTGTLYNEQFF.

This clonotype was observed a handful of times. J is TRBJ1-1 and V is TRBV12-3 or TRBV12-4; D uncertain. Trimming took 3 bases from V and 9 from J, leaving 11 bases between them. The CDR3 has 12 residues. The CDR3 DNA reads as TGTGCCAGCAGTTTCATGAGGAGGCAAGCTTTCTTT. Its translation is CASSFMRRQAFF.

A few counts support this clonotype. This chain uses TRBV20-1 with TRBJ2-7; D gene ambiguous. Per germline, CDR1 DFQATT and CDR2 SNEGSKA (reference sequence). Trimming stripped 3 bases from V and 0 bases from J, with 9 bases between. CDR3 length: 13 amino acids. Written as DNA, the CDR3 is TGCAGTGCTAGTATCTGGGGCTCCTACGAGCAGTACTTC. Translated: CSASIWGSYEQYF.

CDR3 loop: CASRRDTYEQYF. As DNA, the CDR3 is TGTGCCAGCAGAAGAGACACCTACGAGCAGTACTTC. The chain uses TRBV6-5 and TRBJ2-7, with D unclear. Trimming cost V 6 bases and J 2 bases, with 8 bases left between them. Germline V gene sequence: CDR1 MNHEY, CDR2 SVGAGI. The CDR3 extends over 12 amino acids.

This clonotype was seen ten or more times. The V call is TRBV7-8, the J call TRBJ2-2; D gene unclear. V was pared by 1 base and J by 0 bases, with 6 bases between. Germline V gives CDR1 SGHVS, CDR2 FQNEAQ. The CDR3 covers 15 residues. CDR3 sequence: CASSLEAANTGELFF. The DNA for the CDR3 is TGTGCCAGCAGCTTAGAGGCAGCGAACACCGGGGAGCTGTTTTTT. Based on the CDR3 plus reference TRBV7-8 and TRBJ2-2, the full variable domain is GAGVSQSPRYKVAKRGQDVALRCDPISGHVSLFWYQQALGQGPEFLTYFQNEAQLDKSGLPSDRFFAERPEGSVSTLKIQRTQQEDSAVYLCASSLEAANTGELFFGEGSRLTVL.

This clonotype has a count of ten or more. This rearrangement joins TRBV6-1 to TRBJ2-1; D is uncertain. V was shortened by 1 base and J by 3 bases, with 1 base between the two germline ends. This CDR3 comprises 12 residues. Germline-derived CDR1 and CDR2 are MNHNS and SASEGT. The CDR3 is CASSEVYNEQFF. CDR3 DNA sequence: TGTGCCAGCAGTGAAGTCTACAATGAGCAGTTCTTC.

In its sample, this clonotype was seen many times. The chain recombines TRBV20-1 with TRBJ2-2; D uncertain. Germline lookup yields CDR1 DFQATT and CDR2 SNEGSKA (reference sequence). The V gene lost 1 base and the J gene lost 7 bases, with 10 bases spanning the gap. The length of the CDR3 is 13 residues. The CDR3 reads CSARVLSGGELFF. The CDR3 DNA reads as TGCAGTGCTAGAGTATTAAGTGGCGGGGAGCTGTTTTTT.

In its sample, this clonotype was seen many times. This chain connects TRBV5-1 to TRBJ2-1; 10 bases are a match to TRBD2. CDR3 length equals 16 residues. Per germline, CDR1 SGHRS and CDR2 YFSETQ. The ends lost 2 bases at V and 8 bases at J; junction bases unmatched: 10. CDR3 in amino acids: CASSLAGGYRRDEQFF. The CDR3 DNA sequence: TGCGCCAGCAGCTTAGCGGGAGGGTATCGGCGGGATGAGCAGTTCTTC.

This clonotype was seen repeatedly, ten times or more. The chain links TRBV5-1 to TRBJ2-1; 10 bases are shared with TRBD1. This CDR3 has 16 residues. J gave up 8 bases and V 0 bases, and 8 bases lay outside the gene matches. The germline V gene has CDR1 SGHRS and CDR2 YFSETQ. CDR3 nucleotides: TGCGCCAGCAGCTTGGTGTTGGGACAGGGGATTCATGAGCAGTTCTTC. Amino acids: CASSLVLGQGIHEQFF.

This clonotype appeared many times. The rearrangement uses TRBV10-3 and TRBJ2-2; weak D call: TRBD2 (5 bases). The CDR3 has 15 residues. Trimming pared 3 bases from V and 3 bases from J, leaving 11 bases between. CDR1 ENHRY and CDR2 SYGVKD come from the germline V gene. The CDR3 here is CAISDYNGDTGELFF. Written as DNA, the CDR3 is TGTGCCATCAGTGATTACAACGGGGACACCGGGGAGCTGTTTTTT.

Comment on this clonotype: Just one base apart from a much larger clone, this may be a read error. This chain connects TRBV12-3 or TRBV12-4 to TRBJ1-1; D gene unclear. CDR3 length equals 14 residues. The CDR3 spells CVSSVYGENTEAFF. The CDR3 coding sequence is TGTGTCAGCAGCGTTTATGGAGAGAACACTGAAGCTTTCTTT.

This clonotype came up many times. V is TRBV10-3 and J is TRBJ2-7, with 12 bases lining up with TRBD1. The CDR3 extends over 14 amino acids. J lost 6 bases, V lost 7 bases, and 7 bases had no gene match. From germline, CDR1 is ENHRY and CDR2 SYGVKD. The CDR3 sequence is CAIKGQGAAGEQYF. The CDR3 coding sequence is TGTGCCATCAAGGGACAGGGGGCTGCTGGCGAGCAGTACTTC.

This clonotype showed up many times. V is TRBV5-6 and J is TRBJ2-7; D perhaps matches TRBD2 (6 bases). The ends were cut back, 0 bases at V and 3 bases at J, with 19 bases in the middle. Germline-derived CDR1 and CDR2 are SGHDT and YYEEEE. This CDR3 spans 17 amino acids. The CDR3, as DNA: TGTGCCAGCAGCTTGGGGGAAACCCGGCGGGGCGGCTACGAGCAGTACTTC. Protein: CASSLGETRRGGYEQYF.

This clonotype was seen at least ten times. The genes are TRBV5-1 and TRBJ2-3; D may be TRBD1 (5 bases). The CDR3 loop spans 14 amino acids. Trimming shortened V by 2 bases and J by 0 bases, and 7 bases separated the two germline ends. Per the germline V gene, CDR1 is SGHRS and CDR2 is YFSETQ. CDR3 sequence reads: CASSFQGSTDTQYF. CDR3 DNA: TGCGCCAGCAGCTTTCAGGGTAGCACAGATACGCAGTATTTT. The full variable domain, its missing parts supplied by reference TRBV5-1 and TRBJ2-3, is KAGVTQTPRYLIKTRGQQVTLSCSPISGHRSVSWYQQTPGQGLQFLFEYFSETQRNKGNFPGRFSGRQFSNSRSEMNVSTLELGDSALYLCASSFQGSTDTQYFGPGTRLTVL.

In this sample, this clonotype turned up many times. The chain recombines TRBV11-3 with TRBJ2-7; TRBD1 aligns across 7 bases. This CDR3 contains 15 residues. After removal of 6 bases from V and 0 bases from J, the junction contained 8 bases not matched to a gene. Germline lookup yields CDR1 SGHNT and CDR2 YENEEA. Here the CDR3 reads CASSMSGQHSYEQYF. CDR3 sequence (DNA): TGTGCCAGCAGTATGTCGGGACAGCACTCCTACGAGCAGTACTTC.

This clonotype has at least ten counts. V gene TRBV5-1 combines with J gene TRBJ1-1, with 9 bases matching TRBD1. V shed 1 base and J 0 bases; nucleotides not matched to a gene: 4. This CDR3 has 16 residues. The germline CDR1 and CDR2 sequences are SGHRS and YFSETQ. The CDR3 DNA sequence: TGCGCCAGCAGCTTGCAATGGACAGGGGTGAACACTGAAGCTTTCTTT. This codes for CASSLQWTGVNTEAFF.